The next 17 T cell receptor beta chains were all read from a single sample in a study of OX40 agonist ivuxolimab in advanced cancers. Clones were read by immunoSEQ multiplex PCR, and TCRdb kept only the in-frame ones, dropping some. The data hold tens of thousands of clones, with approximately 90% observed a single time. Specimen: CD4+ or CD8+ T cells sorted from blood, collected in a trial of the OX40 agonist ivuxolimab. The receptor set was obtained from an adult with an advanced solid tumor such as melanoma, head and neck, liver or kidney cancer.

This clone occurred once. The rearrangement joins TRBV6-1 to TRBJ2-1; no definite D call. The CDR3 has 13 residues. The V and J ends lost 8 bases and 4 bases respectively, with 12 bases between them. Germline CDR1 and CDR2: MNHNS and SASEGT. The chain's CDR3 is CASSRAAYNEQFF. CDR3 sequence (DNA): TGTGCCAGCTCCCGGGCAGCTTACAATGAGCAGTTCTTC.

This clone appeared a single time. V gene TRBV6-1 combines with J gene TRBJ2-5; the D gene is possibly TRBD1 (5 bases). Germline V gene data show CDR1 as MNHNS and CDR2 as SASEGT. CDR3 length equals 15 residues. Trimming stripped 0 bases from V and 1 base from J, with 9 bases between. CDR3 protein: CASSEALTVQETQYF. CDR3 sequence (DNA): TGTGCCAGCAGTGAAGCATTGACAGTCCAAGAGACCCAGTACTTC.

This chain joins TRBV28 and TRBJ1-3; 8 nucleotides line up with TRBD1. The germline V gene encodes CDR1 MDHEN and CDR2 SYDVKM. The CDR3 loop spans 14 amino acids. The V gene end was trimmed by 7 bases and the J gene end by 4 bases; junction bases not matched to a gene: 6. CDR3 sequence: CASNSDRAGNTIYF. DNA of the CDR3: TGTGCCAGCAACTCGGACAGGGCAGGAAACACCATATATTTT. The full variable domain, in which reference TRBV28 and TRBJ1-3 provide the parts outside the CDR3, is DVKVTQSSRYLVKRTGEKVFLECVQDMDHENMFWYRQDPGLGLRLIYFSYDVKMKEKGDIPEGYSVSREKKERFSLILESASTNQTSMYLCASNSDRAGNTIYFGEGSWLTVV.

V is TRBV19 and J is TRBJ2-7, with 9 bases that match TRBD1. Germline V gene sequence: CDR1 LNHDA, CDR2 SQIVND (reference sequence). This CDR3 spans 16 amino acids. V lost 5 bases and J lost 4; bases outside the gene matches: 12. CDR3 sequence (DNA): TGTGCCAGTAGTGGAAAAGAGGGACAGGGTTCGTACGAGCAGTACTTC. Encoded protein: CASSGKEGQGSYEQYF.

V is TRBV28 and J is TRBJ2-7, with 8 positions matching TRBD1. Trimming took 8 bases from V and 3 from J; bases not matched to a gene: 12. CDR1 MDHEN and CDR2 SYDVKM come from the germline V gene. CDR3 length: 15 residues. The chain's CDR3 is CASPPERQGFYEQYF. CDR3 nucleotides: TGTGCCAGCCCCCCCGAGAGACAGGGGTTCTACGAGCAGTACTTC.

The DNA of the CDR3 is TGCGCCAGCAGCCAAGAGGGCTTAGCGGGGCAGGGATACAATGAGCAGTTCTTC. Translating gives CASSQEGLAGQGYNEQFF. The V gene is TRBV4-1, the J gene TRBJ2-1, with 8 bases lining up with TRBD2. After removal of 0 bases from V and 4 bases from J, the junction contained 11 bases not matched to a gene. CDR3 length: 18 residues. Germline CDR1 and CDR2: MGHRA and YSYEKL.

This clone occurred a few times. The V gene is TRBV7-9, the J gene TRBJ2-3, with 10 bases that match TRBD2. V gave up 4 bases and J gave up 2 bases; unmatched junction bases: 9. Germline V gene sequence: CDR1 SEHNR, CDR2 FQNEAQ (reference sequence). The CDR3 is 17 residues long. The CDR3 loop reads CASSSGSTSGSTDTQYF. The DNA for the CDR3 is TGTGCCAGCAGCTCCGGATCGACTAGCGGGTCCACAGATACGCAGTATTTT.

The chain couples TRBV5-1 to TRBJ1-1; 8 nucleotides agree with TRBD1. This CDR3 is built from 13 residues. Trimming cost V 5 bases and J 3 bases; bases outside gene matches: 3. Germline CDR1 is SGHRS and CDR2 is YFSETQ. CDR3 sequence: CASRTGAYTEAFF. The CDR3 nucleotides read TGCGCCAGCAGGACAGGGGCTTACACTGAAGCTTTCTTT.

In DNA, the CDR3 is TGCGCCAGCAGGAGGGGAGGACTAGCGGAAGGAGAGACCCAGTACTTC. Protein sequence: CASRRGGLAEGETQYF. The chain uses TRBV5-1 and TRBJ2-5; TRBD2 matches 10 bases. CDR1 is SGHRS and CDR2 is YFSETQ in the germline V gene. Losses at the gene ends were 5 bases for V and 4 bases for J; bases not matched to a gene: 11. This CDR3 has 16 residues.

The chain links TRBV14 to TRBJ2-1, with D perhaps being TRBD1 or TRBD2 (5 bases each). The CDR3 is 12 residues long. Germline values: CDR1 SGHDN, CDR2 FVKESK. Trimming took 4 bases from V and 12 from J, leaving 13 bases between them. CDR3 loop: CASSPGTRGQFF. The CDR3 nucleotides are TGTGCCAGCAGCCCCGGGACCCGAGGGCAGTTCTTC.

The rearrangement joins TRBV5-1 to TRBJ1-5, with 8 bases lining up with TRBD1. Per the germline V gene, CDR1 is SGHRS and CDR2 is YFSETQ. Germline trimming cut 2 bases from V and 4 bases from J; bases unmatched to any gene: 2. The CDR3 loop spans 14 amino acids. In DNA form, the CDR3 reads TGCGCCAGCAGCTTCGGACAGGGTAATCAGCCCCAGCATTTT. Its translation is CASSFGQGNQPQHF.

The rearrangement uses TRBV30 and TRBJ2-2, with TRBD2 matching over 11 bases. Germline CDR1 is GTSNPN and CDR2 is SVGIG (reference sequence). This CDR3 contains 14 residues. The ends lost 3 bases at V and 9 bases at J; junction bases unmatched: 6. This chain's CDR3 is CAWRASGRRRELFF. The CDR3 coding sequence is TGTGCCTGGAGGGCTAGCGGGAGGCGAAGGGAGCTGTTTTTT. The variable domain in full, completed from reference TRBV30 and TRBJ2-2, reads SQTIHQWPATLVQPVGSPLSLECTVEGTSNPNLYWYRQAAGRGLQLLFYSVGIGQISSEVPQNLSASRPQDRQFILSSKKLLLSDSGFYLCAWRASGRRRELFFGEGSRLTVL.

The chain carries TRBV9 and TRBJ2-3; 8 bases line up with TRBD2. CDR3 length equals 19 residues. Germline CDR1 reads SGDLS; CDR2 reads YYNGEE. V was pared by 7 bases and J by 0 bases, with 19 bases of the junction left unmatched. This CDR3 reads CASDGRGGSGVSSTDTQYF. CDR3 bases: TGTGCCAGCGACGGGAGGGGTGGTAGCGGGGTCTCTAGCACAGATACGCAGTATTTT.

The V call is TRBV5-1, the J call TRBJ1-2; maybe TRBD1 (5 bases). CDR1 is SGHRS, CDR2 YFSETQ, per germline. Trimming removed 0 bases from V and 8 bases from J, with 8 bases in between. CDR3 length equals 12 residues. The CDR3 reads CASSLERGGYTF. CDR3 in DNA: TGCGCCAGCAGCTTGGAACGGGGGGGCTACACCTTC.

The table lists this clone with a count of one. The CDR3 sequence is CASSLGTGPGEQYF. DNA of the CDR3: TGCGCCAGCAGCTTGGGGACAGGGCCTGGCGAGCAGTACTTC. The J gene is TRBJ2-7, the V gene TRBV5-1, with 8 bases aligning to TRBD1. V dropped 0 bases and J dropped 6; count of bases not matched to a gene: 5. CDR3 length equals 14 residues. Germline V gene data show CDR1 as SGHRS and CDR2 as YFSETQ.

This sequence joins TRBV5-5 and TRBJ2-2; a possible D gene is TRBD1 (6 bases). The ends were cut back, 2 bases at V and 0 bases at J, with 8 bases in the middle. Looked up from germline, CDR1 is SGHKS and CDR2 is YYEKEE (reference sequence). The CDR3 is made up of 15 amino acids. In DNA, the CDR3 is TGTGCCAGCAGCTTTCGGACAGCGAACACCGGGGAGCTGTTTTTT. Residues: CASSFRTANTGELFF. The full variable domain, its missing parts supplied by reference TRBV5-5 and TRBJ2-2, is DAGVTQSPTHLIKTRGQQVTLRCSPISGHKSVSWYQQVLGQGPQFIFQYYEKEERGRGNFPDRFSARQFPNYSSELNVNALLLGDSALYLCASSFRTANTGELFFGEGSRLTVL.

The chain combines TRBV5-1 with TRBJ1-1, with 8 positions matching TRBD1. V trimming: 4 bases; J trimming: 4 bases; junction bases outside the gene matches: 12. This CDR3 comprises 16 residues. The V gene's germline CDR1 is SGHRS and CDR2 YFSETQ. The CDR3, as DNA: TGCGCCAGCAGCGGCCCCAGGACAGGGAGGGGCACTGAAGCTTTCTTT. Residues: CASSGPRTGRGTEAFF. Full variable domain (missing parts from reference TRBV5-1 and TRBJ1-1): KAGVTQTPRYLIKTRGQQVTLSCSPISGHRSVSWYQQTPGQGLQFLFEYFSETQRNKGNFPGRFSGRQFSNSRSEMNVSTLELGDSALYLCASSGPRTGRGTEAFFGQGTRLTVV.